The rows below give T cell receptor beta chains drawn from one sample of a study of cytomegalovirus exposure and HLA in healthy donors. Assay used: immunoSEQ multiplex PCR; TCRdb lists only in-frame clones, some missing. The sample consists of roughly 180,000 clones, nearly 80% of them appearing once. Source material: PBMCs. All receptors come from a woman aged 25-40 years in good health and CMV-seropositive. The CDR3 runs from the conserved cysteine through the conserved F or W. Each record gives: clone size, J gene, D gene, V gene, CDR3 length, CDR3 DNA, CDR3 protein. The D gene is left open where the match is weak. Size tells how often a clone was seen (once, few, many) or the class of an expanded clone, and some rows leave it out.

>few|TRBJ1-1|TRBD1|TRBV19|16
TGTGCCAGTAGTATGAACTCCGGGACAGGGGGCCCTGAAGCTTTCTTT
CASSMNSGTGGPEAFF
>NA|TRBJ2-5|NA|TRBV5-1|16
TGCGCCAGCAGCAGATCTGGGGGGGCTGTGAAAGAGACCCAGTACTTC
CASSRSGGAVKETQYF
>NA|TRBJ2-6|NA|TRBV7-2|15
TGTGCCAGCAGCCGTACAGATTCTGGGGCCAACGTCCTGACTTTC
CASSRTDSGANVLTF
>NA|TRBJ1-5|NA|TRBV18|15
TGTGCCAGCTCACCTATGGGGCATAGCAATCAGCCCCAGCATTTT
CASSPMGHSNQPQHF
>NA|TRBJ2-7|NA|TRBV4-1|16
TGCGCCAGCAGCCATCCCCGGACATCCTCCTCCTACGAGCAGTACTTC
CASSHPRTSSSYEQYF
>NA|TRBJ2-3|NA|TRBV27|15
TGTGCCAGCAGCTTACCTCGACAGAGCACAGATACGCAGTATTTT
CASSLPRQSTDTQYF
>NA|TRBJ2-3|NA|TRBV1|17
TGCACCAGCAGCCAAGCCCCGACTAGCGGGAGAACAGATACGCAGTATTTT
CTSSQAPTSGRTDTQYF
>few|TRBJ2-2|NA|TRBV13|13
TGTGCCAGCAGTACTCCAAGCACCGGGGAGCTGTTTTTT
CASSTPSTGELFF
>NA|TRBJ1-2|NA|TRBV28|13
TGTGCCAGCAGTTTAGGGGGGGAAAGGGGCTACACCTTC
CASSLGGERGYTF
>NA|TRBJ2-5|NA|TRBV28|13
TGTGCCAGCAGTTTACCCCTTCGGGAGACCCAGTACTTC
CASSLPLRETQYF
>NA|TRBJ2-2|NA|TRBV7-3|13
TGTGCCAGCAGCCCCCCCGGGTCCGGGGAGCTGTTTTTT
CASSPPGSGELFF
>NA|TRBJ2-7|NA|TRBV6-6|14
TGTGCCAGCAGTTACGGCCGGAGGGACTACGAGCAGTACTTC
CASSYGRRDYEQYF
>NA|TRBJ2-2|TRBD2|TRBV15|17
TGTGCCACCAGCGGGACTAGCGGGAGCACGAACACCGGGGAGCTGTTTTTT
CATSGTSGSTNTGELFF
>NA|TRBJ2-7|TRBD1|TRBV6-5|15
TGTGCCAGCAGTTACCGGGACAGGGGGTCGTACGAGCAGTACTTC
CASSYRDRGSYEQYF
>NA|TRBJ1-2|NA|TRBV25-1|12
TGTGCCAGCAGTGATTTAGGGGAAGGCTACACCTTC
CASSDLGEGYTF
>NA|TRBJ1-2|NA|TRBV6-6|13
TGTGCCAGCAGTTTGACATCTAACTATGGCTACACCTTC
CASSLTSNYGYTF
>NA|TRBJ2-7|TRBD1|TRBV6-1|14
TGTGCCAGCAGGACGGGACAGGGGGCCTACGAGCAGTACTTC
CASRTGQGAYEQYF
>NA|TRBJ1-4|NA|TRBV5-1|12
TGCGCCAGCAGCTCAAATAATGAAAAACTGTTTTTT
CASSSNNEKLFF
>few|TRBJ1-2|NA|TRBV19|14
TGTGCCAGTCAGAAAGGACAGACGATTGGAGGCTACACCTTC
CASQKGQTIGGYTF
>NA|TRBJ2-5|TRBD2|TRBV11-2|13
TGTGCCAGCAGCATGGGAGGGACTAATGTGCAGTACTTC
CASSMGGTNVQYF
>NA|TRBJ2-7|NA|TRBV7-2|13
TGTGCCAGCAGCTTCGACATCTCCTACGAGCAGTACTTC
CASSFDISYEQYF
>few|TRBJ1-1|NA|TRBV5-1|16
TGCGCCAGCAGCTTGGGGGCAGGGGCCCGGGACACTGAAGCTTTCTTT
CASSLGAGARDTEAFF
>NA|TRBJ1-2|NA|TRBV19|12
TGTGCCAGTAGACCAGGGAACTATGGCTACACCTTC
CASRPGNYGYTF
>NA|TRBJ1-1|NA|TRBV28|14
TGTGCCAGCAGTTTAGGGGGAGGGAATACTGAAGCTTTCTTT
CASSLGGGNTEAFF
>NA|TRBJ1-2|TRBD1|TRBV7-9|16
TGTGCCAGCAGCTTAGGGAAGCAGGGGGTCTCCTATGGCTACACCTTC
CASSLGKQGVSYGYTF
>NA|TRBJ2-1|NA|TRBV2|14
TGTGCCAGCAGACCGGGACTTCTGGACAATGAGCAGTTCTTC
CASRPGLLDNEQFF
>once|TRBJ1-5|TRBD1|TRBV6-6|16
TGTGCCAGCAGTTTCCGACAGGGCAGGAACAATCAGCCCCAGCATTTT
CASSFRQGRNNQPQHF
>NA|TRBJ2-7|NA|TRBV11-2|13
TGTGCCAGCAGCTTATTCCCTTACTACGAGCAGTACTTC
CASSLFPYYEQYF
>NA|TRBJ1-4|NA|TRBV6-6|11
TGCGCCAGCAGTTACCGTGAAAAACTGTTTTTT
CASSYREKLFF
>once|TRBJ2-1|NA|TRBV7-9|11
TGTGCCAGCAGCCCGACTTATGAGCAGTTCTTC
CASSPTYEQFF
>NA|TRBJ1-2|NA|TRBV11-2|13
TGTGCCAGCAGCCCCGACTCTAACTATGGCTACACCTTC
CASSPDSNYGYTF
>NA|TRBJ2-7|NA|TRBV15|12
TGTGCCACCGGCGAATGGGGAGGCGAGCAGTACTTC
CATGEWGGEQYF
>NA|TRBJ1-1|NA|TRBV27|13
TGTGCCAGCAGTTTTGGACAGTACACTGAAGCTTTCTTT
CASSFGQYTEAFF
>few|TRBJ1-6|NA|TRBV7-9|17
TGTGCCAGCAGCTTAATCCTTGAATTAGAGTATAATTCACCCCTCCACTTT
CASSLILELEYNSPLHF
>NA|TRBJ1-5|NA|TRBV7-9|14
TGTGCCAGCACCCCCAGGGGCAGCAATCAGCCCCAGCATTTT
CASTPRGSNQPQHF
>NA|TRBJ1-3|NA|TRBV6-6|14
TGTGCCAGCAGTTATGTAGGAGCTGGAAACACCATATATTTT
CASSYVGAGNTIYF
>few|TRBJ2-1|NA|TRBV9|15
TGTGCCAGCAGCGTCCATGACAGTTCTCGGAATGAGCAGTTCTTC
CASSVHDSSRNEQFF
>once|TRBJ2-5|NA|TRBV7-9|12
TGTTCCAGCAGCTTGGGGGCGGAGACCCAGTACTTC
CSSSLGAETQYF
>NA|TRBJ2-3|TRBD2|TRBV18|19
TGTGCCAGCTCACCAGAAGCACTAGCGGGAGGGCCGGTCCCAGATACGCAGTATTTT
CASSPEALAGGPVPDTQYF
>once|TRBJ2-5|TRBD2|TRBV9|14
TGTGCCAGCACTAGCGGGGGGGCCGAGGAGACCCAGTACTTC
CASTSGGAEETQYF
>NA|TRBJ1-2|NA|TRBV5-4|13
TGTGCCAGCAGCTTGGACAGCTTATATGGCTACACCTTC
CASSLDSLYGYTF
>NA|TRBJ2-7|TRBD2|TRBV27|15
TGTGCCACGGGGGGGGGCGGCCGAAAATCCTACGAGCAGTACTTC
CATGGGGRKSYEQYF
>NA|TRBJ1-4|TRBD1|TRBV18|16
TGTGCCAGCTCACCACGCGGACAGGGGGGTAATGAAAAACTGTTTTTT
CASSPRGQGGNEKLFF
>NA|TRBJ1-6|NA|TRBV7-9|17
TGTGCCAGCAGCTTAGGGGCAGGGTTCGCCGATAATTCACCCCTCCACTTT
CASSLGAGFADNSPLHF
>NA|TRBJ1-6|TRBD1|TRBV6-5|13
TGTGCCAGCCGGGGACAGGGAGGGTGGGCCCTCCACTTT
CASRGQGGWALHF
>NA|TRBJ2-3|TRBD2|TRBV6-1|14
TGTGCCAGCAGTGAACAGCGGGGGGGCCCGACGCAGTATTTT
CASSEQRGGPTQYF
>NA|TRBJ1-6|NA|TRBV5-6|14
TGTGCCAGCAGCTTGGCCAGGGGCATCTCACCCCTCCACTTT
CASSLARGISPLHF
>NA|TRBJ1-1|NA|TRBV6-6|14
TGTGCCAGCAGTTTTCAGGGGCTGGGAACTGAAGCTTTCTTT
CASSFQGLGTEAFF
>once|TRBJ2-1|TRBD2|TRBV2|15
TGTGCCAGCGGGCAGCTGGCGGGAGTAATAAATGAGCAGTTCTTC
CASGQLAGVINEQFF
>NA|TRBJ1-2|NA|TRBV5-1|15
TGCGCCAGCAGCTTAGAAGGCGGTGCTAACTATGGCTACACCTTC
CASSLEGGANYGYTF
>NA|TRBJ1-2|NA|TRBV28|13
TGTGCCAGCAGTTTCGTACAGAACTATGGCTACACCTTC
CASSFVQNYGYTF
>NA|TRBJ2-3|TRBD1|TRBV14|15
TGTGCCAGCAGCTTGGGACAGACAGGTGCAGATACGCAGTATTTT
CASSLGQTGADTQYF
>NA|TRBJ2-3|NA|TRBV15|16
TGTGCCACCAGCAGAGACTCTGAGGCAGCAACAGATACGCAGTATTTT
CATSRDSEAATDTQYF
>NA|TRBJ2-3|NA|TRBV7-3|16
TGTGCCAGCAGCTCCCGTAGGGACTCGCCTAGGGATACGCAGTATTTT
CASSSRRDSPRDTQYF